Listed below are T cell receptor beta chains from one sample, sequenced in a study of cytomegalovirus exposure and HLA in healthy donors. Some clones are missing from TCRdb's copy, which holds only in-frame ones; the method was immunoSEQ multiplex PCR. This sample contains some 75,000 clones. The source material was PBMCs. The receptors were gathered from a female donor in good health and CMV-seropositive. CDR3s include the opening cysteine and the closing phenylalanine or tryptophan. Fields, in order: D gene, V gene, J gene, CDR3 DNA, CDR3 protein. A D gene is named only where the DNA matches it firmly.

TRBD1	TRBV9	TRBJ1-2	TGTGCCAGCAGCCTCCGGACAGGGGGCGGTAATGGCTACACCTTC	CASSLRTGGGNGYTF
TRBD1	TRBV2	TRBJ2-2	TGTGCCAGCAGGGATAACAGGGGCCTCGGGGAGCTGTTTTTT	CASRDNRGLGELFF
.	TRBV7-2	TRBJ2-5	TGTGCTTCACGGGGGGCCCCGCAAGAGACCCAGTACTTC	CASRGAPQETQYF
TRBD2	TRBV28	TRBJ2-7	TGTGCCACAACGGGCTGGGACGGACTAGCCTACGAGCAGTACTTC	CATTGWDGLAYEQYF
.	TRBV7-8	TRBJ2-4	TGTGCCAGCAGCCCGTCCGACACAGGGCTGAGGCAGTACTTC	CASSPSDTGLRQYF
TRBD1	TRBV27	TRBJ2-7	TGTGCCAGCATCCCACAGGGGGCTTATCCTTACGAGCAGTACTTC	CASIPQGAYPYEQYF
TRBD1	TRBV7-9	TRBJ2-7	TGTGCCAGCAGCTTAGTGGACAGGGCCTCCTACGAGCAGTACTTC	CASSLVDRASYEQYF
.	TRBV7-2	TRBJ1-5	TGTGCCAGCAGCTTAGCGGGAGGCAATCAGCCCCAGCATTTT	CASSLAGGNQPQHF
.	TRBV6-5	TRBJ1-3	TGTGCCAGCAGTACAGGGCGCGGAAACACCATATATTTT	CASSTGRGNTIYF
TRBD2	TRBV4-2	TRBJ2-7	TGTGCCAGCAGCCGCGGGGGGTTCGAGCAGTACTTC	CASSRGGFEQYF
.	TRBV28	TRBJ2-4	TGTGCCAGCAGTTTAACGATACTAGCCAAAAACATTCAGTACTTC	CASSLTILAKNIQYF
TRBD2	TRBV30	TRBJ2-1	TGTGCCTGGAGTGTGGGGGGGGTCTACAATGAGCAGTTCTTC	CAWSVGGVYNEQFF
TRBD1	TRBV5-1	TRBJ2-1	TGCGCCAGCAGCTTGGCGCAGGGGGCAATCAATGAGCAGTTCTTC	CASSLAQGAINEQFF
TRBD1	TRBV10-2	TRBJ1-4	TGCGCCAGCAGTCGGGGACAGGAGGCCGAAAAACTGTTTTTT	CASSRGQEAEKLFF
TRBD2	TRBV7-8	TRBJ2-5	TGTGCCAGCAGCCCCCGGACTAGCGCCCTCATACTCCAAGAGACCCAGTACTTC	CASSPRTSALILQETQYF
TRBD1	TRBV9	TRBJ2-7	TGTGCCAGCAGCGCCGGGACAGGGGTTATGGAGCAGTACTTC	CASSAGTGVMEQYF
.	TRBV18	TRBJ1-1	TGTGCCAGCTCTCAAGTAGGGGCTTCGAACACTGAAGCTTTCTTT	CASSQVGASNTEAFF
.	TRBV4-1	TRBJ1-4	TGCGCCAGCACAAAGGGGACTGTGATTACAACTAATGAAAAACTGTTTTTT	CASTKGTVITTNEKLFF
TRBD1	TRBV29-1	TRBJ2-5	TGCAGCGTAGATGGGCAGGGGGTTACAGAGACCCAGTACTTC	CSVDGQGVTETQYF
.	TRBV19	TRBJ2-3	TGTGCCAGTAGTATAGGAGGCGGATTCCGCTCCACAGATACGCAGTATTTT	CASSIGGGFRSTDTQYF
.	TRBV28	TRBJ1-5	TGTGCCACCGCAGGGGTCCGCAGCAATCAGCCCCAGCATTTT	CATAGVRSNQPQHF
TRBD2	TRBV5-1	TRBJ2-1	TGCGCCAGCAGCTTAAAGACTAGCGGGGCGGACAATGAGCAGTTCTTC	CASSLKTSGADNEQFF
TRBD2	TRBV9	TRBJ2-3	TGTGCCAGCAAAAAGGGTAGGGGAGGGACAGATACGCAGTATTTT	CASKKGRGGTDTQYF
.	TRBV30	TRBJ1-4	TGTGCCTGGAGTCCAATCGGGAGTATCAATGAAAAACTGTTTTTT	CAWSPIGSINEKLFF
TRBD1	TRBV4-2	TRBJ1-4	TGTGCCAGCAGCCAATTGGGACAGGAGGAAAAACTGTTTTTT	CASSQLGQEEKLFF
.	TRBV30	TRBJ2-2	TGTGCCTGGAGTGTATCGGGCGGGGAGCTGTTTTTT	CAWSVSGGELFF
TRBD2	TRBV9	TRBJ2-1	TGTGCCAGCAGCGTAGCTCCAGCGGGGGGGCCCGGTGAGCAGTTCTTC	CASSVAPAGGPGEQFF
TRBD2	TRBV27	TRBJ2-5	TGTGCCAGCAGTCCCCGGGGGGGTAAGACCCAGTACTTC	CASSPRGGKTQYF
TRBD1	TRBV15	TRBJ2-3	TGTGCCACCAGCAGATCGGAATCGACACAGGGGCATACGCAGTATTTT	CATSRSESTQGHTQYF
TRBD1	TRBV4-2	TRBJ1-2	TGTGCCAGCACCCCCGGGACAGGTAGCTATGGCTACACCTTC	CASTPGTGSYGYTF
TRBD2	TRBV9	TRBJ2-5	TGTGCCAGCGCACATAGCGGGGGAACCCAAGAGACCCAGTACTTC	CASAHSGGTQETQYF
TRBD1	TRBV2	TRBJ1-1	TGTGCCAGCAGACTGGGACAGCTAAACACTGAAGCTTTCTTT	CASRLGQLNTEAFF
.	TRBV18	TRBJ2-5	TGTGCCAGCTCACCACAAGAATCAGGGCCTGGGGAGACCCAGTACTTC	CASSPQESGPGETQYF